The rows below give T cell receptor beta chains drawn from one sample of a study of blood T cell repertoires in COVID-19. Profiled with immunoSEQ multiplex PCR; TCRdb holds only in-frame clones, not every one. The data contain 250,000 to 300,000 clones, about 88% of them singletons. Source material: PBMCs or T cells enriched from blood (not recorded which). The receptors derive from a woman in her fifties or sixties in a cohort exposed to, infected with or recovered from COVID-19 (not recorded which). The CDR3 runs from the conserved cysteine through the conserved F or W. A D gene is named only where the DNA matches it firmly. The size entry is marked missing in some rows and otherwise reads once, few, many or a size class.

TRBV10-2	NA	TRBJ2-7	NA	TGCGCCAGCGGGCAGGGATCCGAGCAGTACTTC	CASGQGSEQYF
TRBV2	TRBD1	TRBJ2-2	NA	TGTGCCAGCAGCCCTATACAGGGGTACACCGGGGAGCTGTTTTTT	CASSPIQGYTGELFF
TRBV30	TRBD1	TRBJ1-1	once	TGTGCCTGGAGACAGGGGTATACTGAAGCTTTCTTT	CAWRQGYTEAFF
TRBV15	TRBD1	TRBJ2-7	NA	TGTGCCACCAGCAGACGGGACAGGGGAGGGGTGGTGCAGTACTTC	CATSRRDRGGVVQYF
TRBV3-1/TRBV3-2	NA	TRBJ2-7	NA	TGTGCCAGCAGCCAGGGGGGGCGGTACGAGCAGTACTTC	CASSQGGRYEQYF
TRBV5-8	NA	TRBJ2-3	NA	TGTGCCAGCAGCTTTTTAAGCGGAACTGTTAGCACAGATACGCAGTATTTT	CASSFLSGTVSTDTQYF
TRBV3-1/TRBV3-2	TRBD1	TRBJ1-5	NA	TGTGCCAGCAGCCAAGCCCCGGGACAGGGGCTAACCCAGCATTTT	CASSQAPGQGLTQHF
TRBV27	TRBD1	TRBJ1-5	NA	TGTGCCAGCAGTTTCGACAGGGGAGGACAGCCCCAGCATTTT	CASSFDRGGQPQHF
TRBV6-2/TRBV6-3	TRBD1	TRBJ1-5	few	TGTGCCAGCAGTTACCTTCTTCGGACAGGACTCCTCTTTAGCAATCAGCCCCAGCATTTT	CASSYLLRTGLLFSNQPQHF
TRBV19	TRBD1	TRBJ2-7	NA	TGTGCCAGTAGTTGGGGGACAGGTATCTACGAGCAGTACTTC	CASSWGTGIYEQYF
TRBV7-9	TRBD1	TRBJ1-1	once	TGTGCCAGCAGCTTATCGGGACAGGGTCCTGAAGCTTTCTTT	CASSLSGQGPEAFF
TRBV18	TRBD2	TRBJ2-1	NA	TGTGCCAGCTCACCAGAGATATCCGGGACTAGTGTGCAGTTCTTC	CASSPEISGTSVQFF
TRBV28	NA	TRBJ2-7	NA	TGTGCCAGCAGGTTAAGGGGGGACAGAGCCTACGAGCAGTACTTC	CASRLRGDRAYEQYF
TRBV2	TRBD1	TRBJ2-7	NA	TGTGCCAGCAGCACAGGGGTCTACGAGCAGTACTTC	CASSTGVYEQYF
TRBV28	TRBD2	TRBJ2-1	NA	TGTGCCAGCACCCCTCTAGCGGGAGTTGGCAATGAGCAGTTCTTC	CASTPLAGVGNEQFF
TRBV6-5	TRBD1	TRBJ2-7	NA	TGTGCCAGCGTAGACAGGGGGCATAACTACGAGCAGTACTTC	CASVDRGHNYEQYF
TRBV15	TRBD2	TRBJ2-5	NA	TGTGCCACCAGCAGAGATGCCAGCGGGAGGGGTGAGACCCAGTACTTC	CATSRDASGRGETQYF
TRBV28	TRBD2	TRBJ2-1	NA	TGTGCCAGCAGCGAGGAGGGACTAGCGGGAGGCAATGAGCAGTTCTTC	CASSEEGLAGGNEQFF
TRBV11-2	TRBD1	TRBJ2-7	NA	TGTGCCAGCAGCTCGGCAGGGGGCGGTGAGCAGTACTTC	CASSSAGGGEQYF
TRBV28	TRBD2	TRBJ2-3	NA	TGCCCTCACCGACAGCTTTTACGTTCTGGGGGACTAGCACTCACAGATACGCAGTATTTT	CPHRQLLRSGGLALTDTQYF
TRBV10-2	NA	TRBJ2-3	few	TGCGCCAGCAGTGGGTCGAGCGGAAGCACAGATACGCAGTATTTT	CASSGSSGSTDTQYF
TRBV28	NA	TRBJ1-1	NA	TGTGCCACCTCCAGGGGAATCCGACAAGCTTTCTTT	CATSRGIRQAFF
TRBV11-1	NA	TRBJ2-7	NA	TGTGCCAGCAGCTTAGCGGGAGTAGGCGAGCAGTACTTT	CASSLAGVGEQYF
TRBV6-5	TRBD1	TRBJ1-5	few	TGTGCCAGCAGACGGACCGGGACAGTTAATCAGCCCCAGCATTTT	CASRRTGTVNQPQHF